What follows are 11 T cell receptor beta chains derived from one specimen sequenced in a study of PD-1 blockade in classical Hodgkin lymphoma. All patients relapsed after autologous stem cell transplantation, and brentuximab vedotin exposure varied. Sequenced by immunoSEQ multiplex PCR; TCRdb stores in-frame clones only, minus some. The profile covers 40,000 to 45,000 clones, with around 76% appearing a single time and approximately 3% taken by the ten largest. The specimen was peripheral blood mononuclear cells (PBMCs), collected before the second cycle of nivolumab. The source is a human donor with classical Hodgkin lymphoma.

The chain combines TRBV4-3 with TRBJ2-7; the D is unclear. V was cut by 0 bases and J by 2 bases, with 11 bases left in between. This CDR3 has 15 residues. Germline assignment: CDR1 LGHNA and CDR2 YSLEER. The CDR3 DNA is TGCGCCAGCAGCCAAGATCGATCGGGCCCCTACGAGCAGTACTTC. Translated, it gives CASSQDRSGPYEQYF.

J is TRBJ2-7 and V is TRBV5-4; TRBD1 is a possible D gene (6 bases). CDR1 and CDR2 from the germline V gene are SGHNT and YYREEE (reference sequence). The CDR3 sequence is 15 residues long. V was cut by 3 bases and J by 0 bases, with 13 bases left in between. The CDR3 bases are TGTGCCAGCAGCTCAGGGACATTGAGCTCCTACGAGCAGTACTTC. It is translated as CASSSGTLSSYEQYF.

The gene calls are TRBV19 and TRBJ2-1, with a weak D call TRBD2 (6 bases). The V end was cut by 3 bases, the J end by 6 bases, with 24 bases between. The CDR3 spans 18 residues. The V gene's germline CDR1 is LNHDA and CDR2 SQIVND (reference sequence). CDR3 sequence: CASSMGGGTTVWSNEQFF. The CDR3, as DNA: TGTGCCAGTAGTATGGGGGGAGGTACGACAGTGTGGTCCAATGAGCAGTTCTTC.

The chain couples TRBV27 to TRBJ1-4; a possible D gene is TRBD1 (5 bases). V lost 6 bases, J lost 11 bases, and 25 bases lay in between. Germline-derived CDR1 and CDR2 are MNHEY and SMNVEV (reference sequence). This CDR3 comprises 16 residues. As DNA, the CDR3 is TGTGCCAGCAGGATAACCTCAGGTGTAGGGACGGGGAAACTGTTTTTT. Translation: CASRITSGVGTGKLFF.

This clone was counted a single time. The chain couples TRBV7-9 to TRBJ2-7; no definite D call. V dropped 5 bases and J dropped 6 bases, with 8 bases sitting between them. CDR1 and CDR2 from the germline V gene are SEHNR and FQNEAQ (reference sequence). The CDR3 contains 11 residues. The CDR3 DNA reads TGTGCCAGCAGCAGAGCTACCGAGCAGTACTTC. The encoded protein is CASSRATEQYF.

The chain recombines TRBV4-2 with TRBJ1-1, with 12 bases that match TRBD1. The CDR3 spans 14 residues. CDR1 and CDR2 (germline): LGHNA, YNFKEQ. The J segment lost 6 bases and the V segment lost 7 bases, leaving 6 bases of the junction unmatched. The CDR3 spells CASTPGQGAAEAFF. The CDR3 DNA sequence: TGTGCCAGCACTCCGGGACAGGGGGCTGCTGAAGCTTTCTTT.

On this clone itself: At one end, the junction sequence differs from germline, possibly due to a read error. J is TRBJ2-7 and V is TRBV7-3; 7 nucleotides align to TRBD2. The CDR3 is made up of 12 amino acids. Germline CDR1 SGHTA, CDR2 FQGTGA. In DNA form, the CDR3 reads TGTGCCAGCTCGGGGCAGGGAGGGGTATTAAACTTC. Translation: CASSGQGGVLNF.

The chain employs TRBV7-6 and TRBJ2-7; weak D call: TRBD2 (5 bases). Germline V gene sequence: CDR1 SGHVS, CDR2 FNYEAQ. The CDR3 is 14 residues long. Trimming stripped 5 bases from V and 2 bases from J, with 13 bases between. CDR3 sequence: CASSMDWETYEQYF. The CDR3 DNA is TGTGCCAGCAGCATGGACTGGGAAACCTACGAGCAGTACTTC.

This chain connects TRBV11-2 to TRBJ1-1; a weak D match, TRBD1 (6 bases). The CDR3 has 14 amino acids. The V end was cut by 5 bases, the J end by 8 bases, with 18 bases between. Looked up from germline, CDR1 is SGHAT and CDR2 is FQNNGV. CDR3 loop: CASSPLWTAREAFF. CDR3 sequence (DNA): TGTGCCAGCAGCCCCTTGTGGACAGCTCGGGAAGCTTTCTTT. Together with reference TRBV11-2 and TRBJ1-1, the CDR3 gives the full variable domain: EAGVAQSPRYKIIEKRQSVAFWCNPISGHATLYWYQQILGQGPKLLIQFQNNGVVDDSQLPKDRFSAERLKGVDSTLKIQPAKLEDSAVYLCASSPLWTAREAFFGQGTRLTVV.

The genes are TRBV7-2 and TRBJ2-3; 9 nucleotides align to TRBD2. Germline values: CDR1 SGHTA, CDR2 FQGNSA. The CDR3 loop spans 17 amino acids. The V segment lost 5 bases and the J segment 9 bases; nucleotides outside the gene matches: 18. The CDR3 region has the DNA TGTGCCAGCAGCCCCCTTGGGGGGGTAGCGGGAGTAGGCACGCAGTATTTT. Its translation: CASSPLGGVAGVGTQYF.

The chain has TRBV11-2 and TRBJ1-1; D is unresolved. The ends were cut back, 4 bases at V and 11 bases at J, with 11 bases in the middle. Germline loops: CDR1 SGHAT, CDR2 FQNNGV. This CDR3 has 11 amino acids. DNA of the CDR3: TGTGCCAGCAGCTCGGCAACCGTGGCTTTCTTT. Translated, it gives CASSSATVAFF.